These T cell receptor beta chains were read from a single sample in a study of control samples from healthy donors and cancer patients. Assay: immunoSEQ multiplex PCR; the TCRdb copy retains only in-frame clones and omits some. The data contain 95,000 to 100,000 clones, roughly 89% of them singletons. The sample taken for sequencing was blood. These receptors came from a man aged 30 to 45 in good health. CDR3s include the opening cysteine and the closing phenylalanine or tryptophan. Some rows have no size entry. The others give once, few or many, or a class for an expanded clone.

CDR3aa,j_gene,v_gene,abundance,len
CASSPPSTGNTEAFF,TRBJ1-1,TRBV3-1/TRBV3-2,.,15
CSAGGETQYF,TRBJ2-5,TRBV20-1,.,10
CASGQGSGNTIYF,TRBJ1-3,TRBV12-3/TRBV12-4,.,13
CASSASIANTGELFF,TRBJ2-2,TRBV9,.,15
CASSLAWGPRSTNEKLFF,TRBJ1-4,TRBV7-2,.,18
CASSLAGGGTALDTQYF,TRBJ2-3,TRBV5-1,.,17
CASSLVMGPRHEQYF,TRBJ2-7,TRBV5-1,.,15
CASSFWRERTGELFF,TRBJ2-2,TRBV7-9,.,15
CASSVGDNYGYTF,TRBJ1-2,TRBV9,.,13
CASSSDPIGRNTQYF,TRBJ2-3,TRBV7-6,.,15
CASSRGGSTDTQYF,TRBJ2-3,TRBV5-4,.,14
CASSERRNTEAFF,TRBJ1-1,TRBV10-1,.,13
CASSNLRSGGAGSTDTQYF,TRBJ2-3,TRBV21-1,.,19
CASSLRRADTQYF,TRBJ2-3,TRBV5-1,.,13
CASSRARAESGGYTF,TRBJ1-2,TRBV3-1/TRBV3-2,.,15
CATSVPFGDQETQYF,TRBJ2-5,TRBV24-1,.,15
CASSKSGGEAFF,TRBJ1-1,TRBV21-1,.,12
CASSLMAGLNTEAFF,TRBJ1-1,TRBV27,.,15
CASRFDRAYNEQFF,TRBJ2-1,TRBV11-1,.,14
CASNLAANTGELFF,TRBJ2-2,TRBV10-2,few,14
CASSPSGGGQPQHF,TRBJ1-5,TRBV19,.,14
CASSIQGAGYGYTF,TRBJ1-2,TRBV6-6,.,14
CASSLWRGPYEQYF,TRBJ2-7,TRBV27,.,14
CASSCRTSGCGSYNEQFF,TRBJ2-1,TRBV21-1,.,18
CAIGQPSGPYEQYF,TRBJ2-7,TRBV28,.,14
CASSQGTSGSGTDTQYF,TRBJ2-3,TRBV4-2,.,17
CASSEQTDYNEQFF,TRBJ2-1,TRBV18,.,14
CASQDWNTGELFF,TRBJ2-2,TRBV7-3,.,13
CASGTSPLPTQYF,TRBJ2-3,TRBV23-1,.,13
CASSPGGSNTEAFF,TRBJ1-1,TRBV18,once,14
CASSSDRGLGQPQHF,TRBJ1-5,TRBV7-2,.,15
CASSLAVQGDTQYF,TRBJ2-3,TRBV5-4,.,14
CASSELGLSNQPQHF,TRBJ1-5,TRBV2,.,15
CASRTAGANYGYTF,TRBJ1-2,TRBV6-5,.,14
CASSESLWGAYGYTF,TRBJ1-2,TRBV2,.,15
CASSPSLTGQDTGELFF,TRBJ2-2,TRBV18,.,17
CARGLAEETQYF,TRBJ2-5,TRBV2,.,12
CAIWTRGGYTF,TRBJ1-2,TRBV25-1,.,11
CASSSRPREKLFF,TRBJ1-4,TRBV7-6,.,13